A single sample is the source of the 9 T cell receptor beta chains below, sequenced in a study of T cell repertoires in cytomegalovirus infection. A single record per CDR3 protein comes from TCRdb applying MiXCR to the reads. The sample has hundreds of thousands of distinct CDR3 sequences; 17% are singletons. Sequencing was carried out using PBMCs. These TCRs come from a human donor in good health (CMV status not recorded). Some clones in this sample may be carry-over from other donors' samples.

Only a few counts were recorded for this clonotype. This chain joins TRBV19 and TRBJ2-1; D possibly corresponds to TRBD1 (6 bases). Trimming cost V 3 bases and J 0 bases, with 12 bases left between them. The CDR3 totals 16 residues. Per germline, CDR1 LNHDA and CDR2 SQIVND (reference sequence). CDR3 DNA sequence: TGTGCCAGTAGTATCCGGACAGAGCGCTCCTACAATGAGCAGTTCTTC. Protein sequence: CASSIRTERSYNEQFF.

The CDR3 nucleotides read TGTGCCAGCAGTTTGGATTTAACAGGGAACTACGAGCAGTACTTC. It yields the protein CASSLDLTGNYEQYF. This chain joins TRBV28 and TRBJ2-7; the D gene is possibly TRBD1 (6 bases). V lost 3 bases and J 3 bases, leaving 15 bases between the germline ends. CDR1 and CDR2 from the germline V gene are MDHEN and SYDVKM. The CDR3 has 15 amino acids.

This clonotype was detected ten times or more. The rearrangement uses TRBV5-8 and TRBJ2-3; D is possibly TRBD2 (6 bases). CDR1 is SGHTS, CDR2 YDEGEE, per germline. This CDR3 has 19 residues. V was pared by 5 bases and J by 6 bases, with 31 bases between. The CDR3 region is CASSSWPRGRSTGGDTQYF. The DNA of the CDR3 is TGTGCCAGCAGTTCCTGGCCCAGAGGTAGATCTACTGGGGGGGATACGCAGTATTTT.

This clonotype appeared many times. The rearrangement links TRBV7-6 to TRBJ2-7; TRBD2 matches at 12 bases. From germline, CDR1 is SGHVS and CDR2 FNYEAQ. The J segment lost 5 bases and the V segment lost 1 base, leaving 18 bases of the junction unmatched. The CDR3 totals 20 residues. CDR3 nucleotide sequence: TGTGCCAGCAGCTTAGGTCCTCACACTACTAGCGGGGGGCCAGGCCACGAGCAGTACTTC. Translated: CASSLGPHTTSGGPGHEQYF.

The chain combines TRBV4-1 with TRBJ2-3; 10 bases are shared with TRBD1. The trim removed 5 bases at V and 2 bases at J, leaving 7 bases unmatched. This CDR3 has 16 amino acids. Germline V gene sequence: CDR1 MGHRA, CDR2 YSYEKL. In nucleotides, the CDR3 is TGCGCCAGCAGCGAATCCGGGACAGGGGTCACAGATACGCAGTATTTT. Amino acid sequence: CASSESGTGVTDTQYF.

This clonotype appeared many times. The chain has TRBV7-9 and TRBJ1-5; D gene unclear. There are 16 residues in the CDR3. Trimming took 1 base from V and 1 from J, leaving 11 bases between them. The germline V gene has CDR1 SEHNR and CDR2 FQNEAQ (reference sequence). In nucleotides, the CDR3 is TGTGCCAGCAGCTTAGGCGGCACCTCGAGCAATCAGCCCCAGCATTTT. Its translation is CASSLGGTSSNQPQHF. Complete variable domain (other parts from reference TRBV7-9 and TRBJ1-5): DTGVSQNPRHKITKRGQNVTFRCDPISEHNRLYWYRQTLGQGPEFLTYFQNEAQLEKSRLLSDRFSAERPKGSFSTLEIQRTEQGDSAMYLCASSLGGTSSNQPQHFGDGTRLSIL.

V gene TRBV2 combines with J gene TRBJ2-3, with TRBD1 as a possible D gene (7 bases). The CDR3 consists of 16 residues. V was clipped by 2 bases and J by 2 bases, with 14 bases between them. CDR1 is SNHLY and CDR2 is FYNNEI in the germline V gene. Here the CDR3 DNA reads TGTGCCAGCAGTGAAAGGGGCAGGGGGGCCACAGATACGCAGTATTTT. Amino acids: CASSERGRGATDTQYF.

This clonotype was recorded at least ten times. CDR3 amino acids: CASSPGQRRDTQYF. The CDR3 DNA sequence: TGTGCCAGCAGCCCCGGACAGCGGAGGGATACGCAGTATTTT. The chain combines TRBV6-2 or TRBV6-3 with TRBJ2-3, with a possible D match to TRBD1 (6 bases). CDR3 size: 14 residues. The V gene lost 6 bases and the J gene lost 6 bases, with 16 bases spanning the gap. The V gene's germline CDR1 is MNHEY and CDR2 SVGEGT.

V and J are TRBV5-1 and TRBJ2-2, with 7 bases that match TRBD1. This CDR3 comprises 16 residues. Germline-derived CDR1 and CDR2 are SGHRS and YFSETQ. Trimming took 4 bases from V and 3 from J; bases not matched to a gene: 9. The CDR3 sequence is CASSLSRQGDTGELFF. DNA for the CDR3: TGCGCCAGCAGCCTAAGTCGACAGGGAGACACCGGGGAGCTGTTTTTT.